This T cell receptor beta chain appears in the sequencing data of a study of cytomegalovirus exposure and HLA in healthy donors. Study-level background: A later analysis reported the roughly 120 validation repertoires used the same platform as the approximately 660 first-cohort repertoires.

Among the approximately 130 subjects of the validation cohort, separate from the approximately 670-subject first cohort, were the donors. Worth noting for this clone: The target antigen is unknown.

The CDR3 consists of 16 residues. J gave up 3 bases and V 8 bases, and 8 bases lay outside the gene matches. Germline V gene sequence: CDR1 MNHEY, CDR2 SMNVEV (reference sequence). Regarding the study as a whole: Most TCR sequences were rare, but some public TCRs occurred in many donors.

Sequencing was performed with immunoSEQ multiplex PCR; in TCRdb, only in-frame clones are kept and a portion is missing. The table shows 180,000 or so clones, with approximately 86% occurring only once. The chain uses TRBV27 and TRBJ2-7; 15 positions match TRBD2. The source material was PBMCs. This TCR was recovered from a man aged 25 to 40 in good health and CMV-seropositive. CDR3 sequence (DNA): TGTGCCAGCCGGGCAGGGACTAGCGGGGGGATCTACGAGCAGTACTTC. Translating it yields CASRAGTSGGIYEQYF.